This TCR beta chain came from a study of metastatic and nonmetastatic thyroid tumors. Across the study: Across peripheral blood and tumor or nodule tissue samples taken from malignant and benign thyroid patients, the repertoires were compared with one another.

There were no patients who had received any treatment before thyroid surgery. This clone was detected ten times or more. What it recognizes is unknown. Per the authors' pipeline: A distant-metastasis classifier for papillary thyroid cancer was built using CDR3 differences across clinicopathological groups. Through MiXCR, TCRdb re-clonotyped the PCR reads. The V and J calls and clone size are TCRdb's, not the authors'. The table has about 59,000 clones, around 15% seen once; the top ten hold about 8.4%. Study observations and caveats: Compared with benign nodules, malignant thyroid tumors were reported to have significantly higher TCR beta diversity in both blood and tumor.

The sequenced material came from blood. This TCR came from a male donor with papillary thyroid cancer or a benign thyroid nodule (not recorded which). Some clones in this sample may be carry-over from other donors' samples.

The CDR3 nucleotides are TGTGCCAGCAGTGGGGGACTAGCGGGGGGTAACACCGGGGAGCTGTTTTTT. The encoded protein is CASSGGLAGGNTGELFF. The chain joins TRBV6-4 to TRBJ2-2; 15 bases match TRBD2. This CDR3 has 17 amino acids. Germline trimming cut 4 bases from V and 2 bases from J; bases unmatched to any gene: 2. The germline V gene encodes CDR1 MRHNA and CDR2 SNTAGT.